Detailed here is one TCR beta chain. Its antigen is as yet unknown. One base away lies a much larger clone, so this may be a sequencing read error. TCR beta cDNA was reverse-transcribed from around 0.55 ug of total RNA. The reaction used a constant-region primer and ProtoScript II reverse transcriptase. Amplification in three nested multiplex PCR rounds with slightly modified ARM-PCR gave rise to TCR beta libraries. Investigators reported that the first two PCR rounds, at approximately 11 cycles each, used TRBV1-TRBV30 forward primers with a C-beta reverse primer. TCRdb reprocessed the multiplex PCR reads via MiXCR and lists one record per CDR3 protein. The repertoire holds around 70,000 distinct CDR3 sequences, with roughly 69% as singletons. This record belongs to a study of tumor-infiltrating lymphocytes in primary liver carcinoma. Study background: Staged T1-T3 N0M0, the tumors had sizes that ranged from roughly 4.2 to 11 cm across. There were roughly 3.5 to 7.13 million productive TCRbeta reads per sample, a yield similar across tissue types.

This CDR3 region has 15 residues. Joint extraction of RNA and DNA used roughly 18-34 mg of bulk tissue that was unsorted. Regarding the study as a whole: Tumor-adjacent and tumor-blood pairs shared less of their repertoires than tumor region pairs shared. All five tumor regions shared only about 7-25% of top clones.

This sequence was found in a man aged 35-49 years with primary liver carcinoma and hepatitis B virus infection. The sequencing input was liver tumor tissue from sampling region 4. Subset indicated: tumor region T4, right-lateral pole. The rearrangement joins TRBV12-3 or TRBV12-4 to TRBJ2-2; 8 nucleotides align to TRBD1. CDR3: CASRSRDRNTRELFF. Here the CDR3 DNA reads TGTGCCAGCAGAAGCAGGGACAGGAACACCAGGGAGCTGTTTTTT.